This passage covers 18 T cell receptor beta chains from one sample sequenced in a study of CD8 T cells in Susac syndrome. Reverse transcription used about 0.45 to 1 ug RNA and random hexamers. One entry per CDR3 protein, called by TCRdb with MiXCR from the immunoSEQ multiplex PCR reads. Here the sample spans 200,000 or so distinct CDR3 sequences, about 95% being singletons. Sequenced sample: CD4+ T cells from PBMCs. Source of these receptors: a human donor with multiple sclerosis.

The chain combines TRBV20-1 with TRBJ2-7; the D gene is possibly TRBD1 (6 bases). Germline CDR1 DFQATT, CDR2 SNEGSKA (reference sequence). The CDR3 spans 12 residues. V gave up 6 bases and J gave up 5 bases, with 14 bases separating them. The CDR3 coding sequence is TGCAGTGCAGAATACAGGGCGGACGAGCAGTACTTC. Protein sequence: CSAEYRADEQYF.

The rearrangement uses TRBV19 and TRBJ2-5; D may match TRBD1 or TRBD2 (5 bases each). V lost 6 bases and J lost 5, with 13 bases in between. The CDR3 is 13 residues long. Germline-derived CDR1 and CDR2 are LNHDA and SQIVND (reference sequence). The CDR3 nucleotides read TGTGCCAGTAGGCAGCCCGGGGACGAGACCCAGTACTTC. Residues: CASRQPGDETQYF.

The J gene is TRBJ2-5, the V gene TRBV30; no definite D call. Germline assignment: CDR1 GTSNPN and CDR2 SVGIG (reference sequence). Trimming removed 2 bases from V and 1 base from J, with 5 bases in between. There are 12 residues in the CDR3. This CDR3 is CAWSMRQETQYF. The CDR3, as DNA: TGTGCCTGGAGTATGCGCCAAGAGACCCAGTACTTC.

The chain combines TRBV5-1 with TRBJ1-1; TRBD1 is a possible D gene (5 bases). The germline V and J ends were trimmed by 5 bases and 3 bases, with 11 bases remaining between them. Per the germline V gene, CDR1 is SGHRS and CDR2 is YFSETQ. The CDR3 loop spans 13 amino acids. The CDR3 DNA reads TGCGCCAGCAGTGGGAGGGGTGACACTGAAGCTTTCTTT. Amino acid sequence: CASSGRGDTEAFF.

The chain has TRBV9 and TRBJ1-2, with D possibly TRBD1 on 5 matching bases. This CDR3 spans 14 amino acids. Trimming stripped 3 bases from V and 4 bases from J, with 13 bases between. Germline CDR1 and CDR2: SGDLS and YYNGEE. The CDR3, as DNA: TGTGCCAGCAGCGGCAGGGTGACCGCCTATGGCTACACCTTC. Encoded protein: CASSGRVTAYGYTF.

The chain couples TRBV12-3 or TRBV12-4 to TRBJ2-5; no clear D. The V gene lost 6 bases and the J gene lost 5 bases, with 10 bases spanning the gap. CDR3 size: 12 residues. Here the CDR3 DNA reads TGTGCCAGCAGCCCGGTGGGGGAGACCCAGTACTTC. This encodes CASSPVGETQYF.

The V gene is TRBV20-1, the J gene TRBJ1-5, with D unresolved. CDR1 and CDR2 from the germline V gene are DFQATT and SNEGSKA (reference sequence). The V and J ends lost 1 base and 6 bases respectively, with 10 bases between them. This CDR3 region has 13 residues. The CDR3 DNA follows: TGCAGTGCTAGAGGGGGTTTCGGTCAGCCCCAGCATTTT. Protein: CSARGGFGQPQHF.

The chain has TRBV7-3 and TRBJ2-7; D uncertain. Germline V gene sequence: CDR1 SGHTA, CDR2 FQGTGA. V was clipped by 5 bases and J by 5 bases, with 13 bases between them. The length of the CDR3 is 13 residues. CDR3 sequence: CASSLRSSHEQYF. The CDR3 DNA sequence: TGTGCCAGCAGCCTCCGAAGTTCCCACGAGCAGTACTTC.

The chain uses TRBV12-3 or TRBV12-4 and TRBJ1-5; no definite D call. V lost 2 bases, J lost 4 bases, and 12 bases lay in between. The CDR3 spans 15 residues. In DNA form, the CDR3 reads TGTGCCAGCAGTTTAAGCCGGGCCGCTAATCAGCCCCAGCATTTT. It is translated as CASSLSRAANQPQHF.

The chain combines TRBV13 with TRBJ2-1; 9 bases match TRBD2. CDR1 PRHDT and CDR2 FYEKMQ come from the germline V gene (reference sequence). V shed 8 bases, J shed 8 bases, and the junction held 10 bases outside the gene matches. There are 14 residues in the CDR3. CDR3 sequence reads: CASGKGGTSHEQFF. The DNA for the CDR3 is TGTGCCAGCGGGAAAGGCGGGACTAGCCATGAGCAGTTCTTC.

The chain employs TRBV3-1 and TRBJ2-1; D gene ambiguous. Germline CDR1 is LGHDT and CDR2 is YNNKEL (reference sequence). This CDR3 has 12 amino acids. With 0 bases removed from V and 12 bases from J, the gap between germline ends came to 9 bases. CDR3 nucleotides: TGTGCCAGCAGCCAAGAGGTGTCCGGGCAGTTCTTC. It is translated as CASSQEVSGQFF.

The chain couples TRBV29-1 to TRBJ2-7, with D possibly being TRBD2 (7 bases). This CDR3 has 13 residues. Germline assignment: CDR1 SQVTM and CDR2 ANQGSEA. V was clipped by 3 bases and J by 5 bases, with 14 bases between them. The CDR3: CSVDKGGWNEQYF. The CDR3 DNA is TGCAGCGTTGATAAGGGGGGGTGGAACGAGCAGTACTTC.

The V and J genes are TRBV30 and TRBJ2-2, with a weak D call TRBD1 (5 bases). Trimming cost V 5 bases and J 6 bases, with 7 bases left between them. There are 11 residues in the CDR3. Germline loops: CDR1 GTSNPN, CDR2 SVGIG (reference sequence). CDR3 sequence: CAWDSPGELFF. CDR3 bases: TGTGCCTGGGACAGTCCCGGGGAGCTGTTTTTT.

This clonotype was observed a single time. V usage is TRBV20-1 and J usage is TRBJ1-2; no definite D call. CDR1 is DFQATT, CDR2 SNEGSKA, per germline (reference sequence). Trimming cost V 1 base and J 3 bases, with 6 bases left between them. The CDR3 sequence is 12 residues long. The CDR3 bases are TGCAGTGCTAGAGTTCGCGACTATGGCTACACCTTC. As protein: CSARVRDYGYTF.

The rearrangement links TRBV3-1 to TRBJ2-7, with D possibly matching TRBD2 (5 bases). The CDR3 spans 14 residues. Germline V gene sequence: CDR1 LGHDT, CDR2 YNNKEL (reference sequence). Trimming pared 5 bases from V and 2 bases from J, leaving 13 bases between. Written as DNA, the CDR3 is TGTGCCAGCAGCTTCACTAGTAAAACCTACGAGCAGTACTTC. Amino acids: CASSFTSKTYEQYF.

The CDR3 spells CASARGQSDTQYF. CDR3 DNA sequence: TGTGCCAGCGCGAGGGGACAATCAGATACGCAGTATTTT. This sequence joins TRBV9 and TRBJ2-3; D is perhaps TRBD1 (6 bases). Germline V lookup: CDR1 SGDLS, CDR2 YYNGEE. Between the trimmed V and J ends, which lost 7 bases and 4 bases, there was a span of 13 bases. The CDR3 extends over 13 amino acids. Together with reference TRBV9 and TRBJ2-3, the CDR3 gives the full variable domain: DSGVTQTPKHLITATGQRVTLRCSPRSGDLSVYWYQQSLDQGLQFLIQYYNGEERAKGNILERFSAQQFPDLHSELNLSSLELGDSALYFCASARGQSDTQYFGPGTRLTVL.

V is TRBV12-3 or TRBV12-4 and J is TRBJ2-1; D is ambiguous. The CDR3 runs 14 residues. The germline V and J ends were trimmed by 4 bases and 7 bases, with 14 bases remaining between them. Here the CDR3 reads CASSWGEVENEQFF. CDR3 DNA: TGTGCCAGCAGTTGGGGTGAGGTGGAGAATGAGCAGTTCTTC.

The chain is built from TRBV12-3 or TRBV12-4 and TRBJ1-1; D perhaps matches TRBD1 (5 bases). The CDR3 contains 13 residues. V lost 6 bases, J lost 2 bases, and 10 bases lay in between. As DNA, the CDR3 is TGTGCCAGCAGGATTACAGGTAACACTGAAGCTTTCTTT. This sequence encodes CASRITGNTEAFF.